The 22 T cell receptor beta chains listed next were all sequenced from one sample in a study of technical replicates of blood from a few donors. Produced via immunoSEQ multiplex PCR; TCRdb's table is partial and in-frame only. Among tens of thousands of clones listed, 95% to 97% were seen once. Sequenced: T cells isolated from PBMCs. The receptors come from a human donor in good health.

V and J are TRBV18 and TRBJ2-5; perhaps TRBD2 as D (6 bases). This CDR3 spans 15 amino acids. CDR1 KGHSH and CDR2 LQKENI come from the germline V gene. Deletions cut 6 bases from V and 5 bases from J, with 19 bases between. The CDR3 here is CASSPLAGPGETQYF. The CDR3 region has the DNA TGTGCCAGCTCCCCCCTTGCGGGGCCTGGGGAGACCCAGTACTTC.

This clone occurred once. The CDR3 loop reads CASSFSGQEQYF. CDR3 nucleotides: TGTGCCAGCAGTTTCTCAGGACAGGAGCAGTACTTC. The gene calls are TRBV27 and TRBJ2-7, with a possible D match to TRBD1 (6 bases). V shed 3 bases and J shed 7 bases, with 10 bases lying between them. The germline CDR1 and CDR2 sequences are MNHEY and SMNVEV (reference sequence). The CDR3 is made up of 12 amino acids.

The chain carries TRBV5-6 and TRBJ2-1; 12 bases align to TRBD2. Per the germline V gene, CDR1 is SGHDT and CDR2 is YYEEEE. After removal of 3 bases from V and 2 bases from J, the junction contained 3 bases not matched to a gene. This CDR3 is built from 16 residues. The CDR3 loop is CASSSGLAGTYNEQFF. For the CDR3, the DNA is TGTGCCAGCAGCTCAGGACTAGCGGGGACCTACAATGAGCAGTTCTTC. The whole variable domain, filled in from reference TRBV5-6 and TRBJ2-1, reads DAGVTQSPTHLIKTRGQQVTLRCSPKSGHDTVSWYQQALGQGPQFIFQYYEEEERQRGNFPDRFSGHQFPNYSSELNVNALLLGDSALYLCASSSGLAGTYNEQFFGPGTRLTVL.

The chain employs TRBV7-2 and TRBJ1-2, with a tentative D call TRBD1 (5 bases). The germline V gene encodes CDR1 SGHTA and CDR2 FQGNSA. CDR3 length: 15 amino acids. V lost 0 bases, J lost 4 bases, and 12 bases lay in between. CDR3: CASSLAPTASYGYTF. DNA for the CDR3: TGTGCCAGCAGCTTAGCTCCGACAGCCAGCTATGGCTACACCTTC.

CDR3 bases: TGTGCCAGCAGCTTAGATACGGGGGGCAGTGGCTACACCTTC. It translates to CASSLDTGGSGYTF. The V gene is TRBV11-3, the J gene TRBJ1-2; a possible D gene is TRBD1 (6 bases). Trimming cost V 0 bases and J 7 bases, with 12 bases left between them. The CDR3 sequence is 14 residues long. Germline V gene sequence: CDR1 SGHNT, CDR2 YENEEA. Complete variable domain (other parts from reference TRBV11-3 and TRBJ1-2): EAGVVQSPRYKIIEKKQPVAFWCNPISGHNTLYWYLQNLGQGPELLIRYENEEAVDDSQLPKDRFSAERLKGVDSTLKIQPAELGDSAVYLCASSLDTGGSGYTFGSGTRLTVV.

This clone was recorded once. The chain joins TRBV6-1 to TRBJ1-5, with TRBD1 matching 8 bases. Germline CDR1 reads MNHNS; CDR2 reads SASEGT. The V and J ends lost 6 bases and 3 bases, in that order; junction bases with no gene match: 4. This CDR3 is 14 amino acids long. The DNA of the CDR3 is TGTGCCAGCAGCGGACAGGGACACAATCAGCCCCAGCATTTT. Translation: CASSGQGHNQPQHF.

The chain is built from TRBV20-1 and TRBJ2-4, with TRBD2 matching 9 bases. CDR3 length: 10 amino acids. CDR1 is DFQATT and CDR2 is SNEGSKA in the germline V gene (reference sequence). CDR3 bases: TGCGCGGGAGGGTGGGACATTCAGTACTTC. Translated, it gives CAGGWDIQYF.

A word on this clone: The sample has other DNA sequences that encode this CDR3 too. This rearrangement joins TRBV5-1 to TRBJ2-2; the D gene is possibly TRBD1 (5 bases). The V gene lost 4 bases and the J gene lost 1 base, with 8 bases spanning the gap. Germline-derived CDR1 and CDR2 are SGHRS and YFSETQ. The CDR3 loop spans 14 amino acids. The CDR3 bases are TGCGCCAGCAGCCTTGGACAGAACACCGGGGAGCTGTTTTTT. Its translation: CASSLGQNTGELFF.

The chain carries TRBV6-1 and TRBJ2-5; D call uncertain. V gave up 5 bases and J gave up 5 bases, with 12 bases separating them. This CDR3 is 13 amino acids long. Germline V gene lookup returns CDR1 MNHNS and CDR2 SASEGT. This CDR3 is CASSHRLAETQYF. The CDR3 bases are TGTGCCAGCAGTCACAGATTGGCGGAGACCCAGTACTTC.

Only one count was recorded for this clone. The chain couples TRBV4-1 to TRBJ1-1, with 9 positions matching TRBD1. The junction had 5 bases not matched to a gene; V was cut back by 5 bases and J by 7 bases. Looked up from germline, CDR1 is MGHRA and CDR2 is YSYEKL. The CDR3 covers 13 residues. The CDR3 bases are TGCGCCAGCAGCGGACAGGGGATCGGTGAAGCTTTCTTT. This gives the protein CASSGQGIGEAFF.

J is TRBJ2-1 and V is TRBV6-6; 7 nucleotides line up with TRBD1. The trim removed 5 bases at V and 7 bases at J, leaving 5 bases unmatched. The germline V gene encodes CDR1 MNHNY and CDR2 SVGAGI (reference sequence). CDR3 length: 13 residues. DNA of the CDR3: TGTGCCAGCAGTGTAACAGGGGTAAATGAGCAGTTCTTC. Amino acids: CASSVTGVNEQFF.

The genes are TRBV4-1 and TRBJ2-7; 7 bases map to TRBD2. Trimming took 2 bases from V and 0 from J; bases not matched to a gene: 16. Germline CDR1 MGHRA, CDR2 YSYEKL. The CDR3 is 19 amino acids. The CDR3 sequence is CASSQPLAGATFSSYEQYF. CDR3 in DNA: TGCGCCAGCAGCCAACCTCTTGCGGGAGCCACCTTTAGCTCCTACGAGCAGTACTTC.

The rearrangement uses TRBV7-8 and TRBJ2-7; the D is unclear. From germline, CDR1 is SGHVS and CDR2 FQNEAQ. This CDR3 comprises 14 residues. The germline V and J ends were trimmed by 0 bases and 3 bases, with 9 bases remaining between them. The CDR3 sequence is CASSLAEALYEQYF. CDR3 sequence (DNA): TGTGCCAGCAGCTTAGCTGAGGCCCTCTACGAGCAGTACTTC.

The chain has TRBV7-8 and TRBJ2-2, with 8 bases aligning to TRBD2. Per the germline V gene, CDR1 is SGHVS and CDR2 is FQNEAQ. The V and J ends lost 6 bases and 1 base, in that order; junction bases with no gene match: 4. CDR3 length: 15 amino acids. CDR3 amino acids: CASRSGRGNTGELFF. The CDR3 nucleotides read TGTGCCAGCAGGAGCGGGAGAGGGAACACCGGGGAGCTGTTTTTT. The full variable domain, its missing parts supplied by reference TRBV7-8 and TRBJ2-2, is GAGVSQSPRYKVAKRGQDVALRCDPISGHVSLFWYQQALGQGPEFLTYFQNEAQLDKSGLPSDRFFAERPEGSVSTLKIQRTQQEDSAVYLCASRSGRGNTGELFFGEGSRLTVL.

This chain uses TRBV4-1 with TRBJ2-7; D gene ambiguous. CDR3 length equals 13 residues. CDR1 is MGHRA and CDR2 is YSYEKL in the germline V gene. Deletions cut 2 bases from V and 6 bases from J, with 11 bases between. CDR3 residues: CASSQNGSREQYF. CDR3 DNA sequence: TGCGCCAGCAGCCAAAACGGGTCCCGCGAGCAGTACTTC.

This clone was observed a single time. This chain connects TRBV5-1 to TRBJ2-2; TRBD2 matches 8 bases. The germline V gene encodes CDR1 SGHRS and CDR2 YFSETQ. The V segment lost 4 bases and the J segment 3 bases; nucleotides outside the gene matches: 2. CDR3 length equals 14 residues. The CDR3 is CASSATSDTGELFF. The CDR3 DNA is TGCGCCAGCAGCGCGACTAGCGACACCGGGGAGCTGTTTTTT. The full variable domain, its missing parts supplied by reference TRBV5-1 and TRBJ2-2, is KAGVTQTPRYLIKTRGQQVTLSCSPISGHRSVSWYQQTPGQGLQFLFEYFSETQRNKGNFPGRFSGRQFSNSRSEMNVSTLELGDSALYLCASSATSDTGELFFGEGSRLTVL.

The chain uses TRBV7-9 and TRBJ1-2, with D possibly being TRBD1 (6 bases). Germline CDR1 is SEHNR and CDR2 is FQNEAQ (reference sequence). The V end lost 4 bases, the J end lost 2 bases, and 11 bases lay between the germline ends. CDR3 length: 14 residues. The CDR3 DNA reads TGTGCCAGCAGCTCCCGGGACAAAAACTATGGCTACACCTTC. This gives the protein CASSSRDKNYGYTF.

The chain joins TRBV7-8 to TRBJ2-2; TRBD1 matches at 8 bases. This CDR3 has 16 residues. The V segment lost 1 base and the J segment 5 bases; nucleotides outside the gene matches: 6. Germline CDR1 reads SGHVS; CDR2 reads FQNEAQ. CDR3 residues: CASSLESRGLTGELFF. As DNA, the CDR3 is TGTGCCAGCAGCTTAGAGTCCAGGGGGCTTACCGGGGAGCTGTTTTTT. The whole variable domain, filled in from reference TRBV7-8 and TRBJ2-2, reads GAGVSQSPRYKVAKRGQDVALRCDPISGHVSLFWYQQALGQGPEFLTYFQNEAQLDKSGLPSDRFFAERPEGSVSTLKIQRTQQEDSAVYLCASSLESRGLTGELFFGEGSRLTVL.

This sequence joins TRBV9 and TRBJ1-5, with 9 bases aligning to TRBD1. Germline assignment: CDR1 SGDLS and CDR2 YYNGEE. Germline trimming cut 4 bases from V and 4 bases from J; bases unmatched to any gene: 3. This CDR3 is built from 14 residues. The CDR3 sequence: CASSPGQGNQPQHF. CDR3 nucleotides: TGTGCCAGCAGCCCCGGACAGGGGAATCAGCCCCAGCATTTT.

V and J are TRBV7-9 and TRBJ1-1; 9 bases map to TRBD1. J was trimmed by 5 bases and V by 5 bases; bases with no gene match: 6. This CDR3 comprises 14 residues. CDR1 is SEHNR and CDR2 is FQNEAQ in the germline V gene (reference sequence). The CDR3 loop is CASSTQTGGTEAFF. CDR3 sequence (DNA): TGTGCCAGCAGCACTCAGACAGGGGGAACTGAAGCTTTCTTT.

The chain's CDR3 is CASTRSDRNTEAFF. CDR3 coding DNA: TGCGCCAGCACCCGTTCAGACAGGAACACTGAAGCTTTCTTT. The rearrangement links TRBV5-1 to TRBJ1-1; perhaps TRBD1 as D (5 bases). With 6 bases removed from V and 1 base from J, the gap between germline ends came to 13 bases. This CDR3 region has 14 residues. Germline V gives CDR1 SGHRS, CDR2 YFSETQ.

The J gene is TRBJ2-5, the V gene TRBV5-4; TRBD1 might be the D (5 bases). Trimming left V 4 bases short and J 4 bases short, with 11 bases between. Germline loops: CDR1 SGHNT, CDR2 YYREEE (reference sequence). The CDR3 has 13 residues. CDR3 sequence: CASSDTGIETQYF. Here the CDR3 DNA reads TGTGCCAGCAGCGACACAGGAATAGAGACCCAGTACTTC. Combining the CDR3 with reference TRBV5-4 and TRBJ2-5 gives the whole variable domain ETGVTQSPTHLIKTRGQQVTLRCSSQSGHNTVSWYQQALGQGPQFIFQYYREEENGRGNFPPRFSGLQFPNYSSELNVNALELDDSALYLCASSDTGIETQYFGPGTRLLVL.